The clone carrying this TCR beta chain occurred a few times. Its cognate antigen is unknown. Each CDR3 protein is one row after TCRdb ran MiXCR on the RT-PCR reads. This sample yields hundreds of thousands of distinct CDR3 sequences, of which 21% are seen a single time; more than 8.5% belongs to the top ten. CDR1 is SGHNT, CDR2 YYREEE, per germline (reference sequence). V was pared by 1 base and J by 0 bases, with 7 bases between. The CDR3 has 14 residues. This specimen belongs to a study of response to subunit inactivated influenza vaccine. Study-wide results and limits: Few additional T cells are recruited per seasonal influenza vaccination, authors suggested.

Sequencing was performed on PBMCs from blood, taken about 20 months after vaccination. The gene calls are TRBV5-4 and TRBJ2-5, with unresolved D. The clonotype was recovered from a man between 50 and 75 years old who received an inactivated influenza vaccine. The CDR3 here is CASSLSLYQETQYF. CDR3 in DNA: TGTGCCAGCAGCTTGAGTCTGTACCAAGAGACCCAGTACTTC.